The 18 T cell receptor beta chains given below trace back to one sample, sequenced in a study of beta chain features in type 1 diabetes. Study observations and caveats: Type 1 diabetes patients showed a moderate but significant shortening of TCRB CDR3s in all four CD4+ subsets.

The antigens of these receptors remain unknown. Expressed TCRB transcripts got sequenced, as all isolated RNA was reverse transcribed. Assay: immunoSEQ multiplex PCR; the TCRdb copy retains only in-frame clones and omits some. The table has about 180,000 clones, 6.5% to 8.5% seen once. Sequencing was carried out using central memory CD4+ T cells from blood. These receptor sequences come from a man in his late teens or twenties with type 1 diabetes.

This chain links TRBV30 with TRBJ1-1, with D possibly being TRBD1 (6 bases). V shed 3 bases and J shed 5 bases, with 13 bases lying between them. The length of the CDR3 is 13 residues. Germline V lookup: CDR1 GTSNPN, CDR2 SVGIG (reference sequence). The CDR3 region has the DNA TGTGCCTGGAGACCAGGGGAATGGACTGAAGCTTTCTTT. This translates into CAWRPGEWTEAFF. The entire variable domain, with the rest obtained from reference TRBV30 and TRBJ1-1, is as follows: SQTIHQWPATLVQPVGSPLSLECTVEGTSNPNLYWYRQAAGRGLQLLFYSVGIGQISSEVPQNLSASRPQDRQFILSSKKLLLSDSGFYLCAWRPGEWTEAFFGQGTRLTVV.

This clone appeared a few times. The chain combines TRBV5-6 with TRBJ1-1; D perhaps matches TRBD1 (5 bases). Germline CDR1 is SGHDT and CDR2 is YYEEEE. The CDR3 has 14 residues. Trimming stripped 2 bases from V and 4 bases from J, with 12 bases between. CDR3 in DNA: TGTGCCAGCAGCTTCCAGGGTATTGGCACTGAAGCTTTCTTT. Translation gives CASSFQGIGTEAFF.

The chain joins TRBV14 to TRBJ2-2; possible D gene TRBD1, 5 bases. CDR3 length: 16 amino acids. The germline V gene has CDR1 SGHDN and CDR2 FVKESK. Trimming stripped 5 bases from V and 7 bases from J, with 20 bases between. CDR3 region: CASSERRTSQGGELFF. CDR3 DNA: TGTGCCAGCAGCGAACGACGGACATCTCAGGGCGGGGAGCTGTTTTTT.

This rearrangement joins TRBV28 to TRBJ1-5; D unclear. V lost 5 bases and J lost 14, with 13 bases in between. The CDR3 is 11 amino acids. Germline V gene sequence: CDR1 MDHEN, CDR2 SYDVKM. CDR3 sequence: CASSPGFLEHF. CDR3 DNA sequence: TGTGCCAGCAGTCCAGGATTTCTTGAGCATTTT.

The chain employs TRBV5-6 and TRBJ2-7, with D perhaps TRBD2 (6 bases). Germline V lookup: CDR1 SGHDT, CDR2 YYEEEE. The CDR3 runs 15 residues. V was pared by 4 bases and J by 2 bases, with 16 bases between. DNA for the CDR3: TGTGCCAGCAGCACTATAAGGGACTCCGCCTACGAGCAGTACTTC. Translating gives CASSTIRDSAYEQYF.

There are a few counts of this clone. The chain recombines TRBV18 with TRBJ1-2; D is perhaps TRBD1 (5 bases). Germline CDR1 reads KGHSH; CDR2 reads LQKENI. The ends were cut back, 2 bases at V and 8 bases at J, with 12 bases in the middle. The CDR3 spans 13 residues. For the CDR3, the DNA is TGTGCCAGCTCACCATCGGGGGAGGTCGGCTACACCTTC. Its protein is CASSPSGEVGYTF.

CDR3 sequence: CAISAGRAYEQYF. CDR3 bases: TGTGCCATCAGTGCAGGTAGAGCTTACGAGCAGTACTTC. The chain uses TRBV10-3 and TRBJ2-7; D not certain. The CDR3 contains 13 residues. Trimming removed 4 bases from V and 4 bases from J, with 11 bases in between. In germline, CDR1 is ENHRY, CDR2 SYGVKD.

This clone was found a few times. The chain employs TRBV6-4 and TRBJ2-1; TRBD2 agrees at 7 bases. V lost 7 bases and J lost 7; bases outside the gene matches: 7. The germline gives CDR1 MRHNA, CDR2 SNTAGT. This CDR3 contains 13 residues. DNA for the CDR3: TGTGCCAGCAAGGCTAGCGGATTAAATGAGCAGTTCTTC. This sequence encodes CASKASGLNEQFF.

This clone was seen a handful of times. This chain connects TRBV19 to TRBJ2-7; 11 bases match TRBD2. From germline, CDR1 is LNHDA and CDR2 SQIVND (reference sequence). Unmatched junction bases numbered 4, after V lost 5 bases and J lost 4 bases. This CDR3 comprises 14 residues. The CDR3 spells CASSLAGGRYEQYF. In DNA form, the CDR3 reads TGTGCCAGTAGTCTAGCGGGAGGCCGGTACGAGCAGTACTTC.

This clone was observed at least ten times. The J gene is TRBJ1-5, the V gene TRBV4-2; weak D call: TRBD1 (6 bases). Germline V CDR1 and CDR2: LGHNA, YNFKEQ. This CDR3 spans 15 amino acids. Trimming shortened V by 0 bases and J by 7 bases, and 13 bases separated the two germline ends. The CDR3 protein is CASSQEYVQGQPQHF. CDR3 nucleotide sequence: TGTGCCAGCAGCCAAGAATACGTTCAGGGGCAGCCCCAGCATTTT.

The chain is built from TRBV5-1 and TRBJ2-4, with 10 bases matching TRBD1. The CDR3 length is 14 residues. V trimming: 4 bases; J trimming: 7 bases; junction bases outside the gene matches: 5. Germline values: CDR1 SGHRS, CDR2 YFSETQ. CDR3 amino acids: CASSTGQGDNIQYF. CDR3 coding DNA: TGCGCCAGCAGCACCGGACAGGGGGATAACATTCAGTACTTC.

This clone has just a few counts. V gene TRBV5-1 combines with J gene TRBJ2-2; D uncertain. The CDR3 totals 15 residues. The ends were cut back, 0 bases at V and 0 bases at J, with 6 bases in the middle. In germline, CDR1 is SGHRS, CDR2 YFSETQ. CDR3 sequence (DNA): TGCGCCAGCAGCTTGGGAGCGTCGAACACCGGGGAGCTGTTTTTT. Translating it yields CASSLGASNTGELFF.

This clone was counted between two and nine times. This chain uses TRBV10-3 with TRBJ2-5; D gene ambiguous. The CDR3 is 12 residues long. Germline loops: CDR1 ENHRY, CDR2 SYGVKD. V was shortened by 3 bases and J by 5 bases, with 7 bases between the two germline ends. The CDR3 here is CAISDSSETQYF. The CDR3 coding sequence is TGTGCCATCAGTGACAGTTCCGAGACCCAGTACTTC.

This clone has just a few counts. The V and J genes are TRBV7-9 and TRBJ2-2, with TRBD2 as a possible D gene (5 bases). V dropped 0 bases and J dropped 0 bases, with 5 bases sitting between them. CDR3 length: 15 amino acids. Germline-derived CDR1 and CDR2 are SEHNR and FQNEAQ (reference sequence). This CDR3 is CASSLASANTGELFF. CDR3 nucleotides: TGTGCCAGCAGCTTAGCTAGCGCGAACACCGGGGAGCTGTTTTTT.

V is TRBV18 and J is TRBJ1-2; D remains ambiguous. The CDR3 contains 13 residues. Trimming shortened V by 4 bases and J by 3 bases, and 9 bases separated the two germline ends. CDR1 and CDR2 from the germline V gene are KGHSH and LQKENI. The DNA for the CDR3 is TGTGCCAGCTCACGAGAGGTCGACTATGGCTACACCTTC. Translated, it gives CASSREVDYGYTF.

The genes are TRBV28 and TRBJ2-7, with 9 bases aligning to TRBD1. CDR3 length: 14 amino acids. CDR1 and CDR2 from the germline V gene are MDHEN and SYDVKM. V shed 4 bases and J 8 bases; nucleotides not matched to a gene: 9. CDR3: CASSSPGTGYKQYF. In DNA form, the CDR3 reads TGTGCCAGCAGTTCCCCCGGGACAGGGTATAAGCAGTACTTC.

The chain joins TRBV7-9 to TRBJ2-3, with a possible D match to TRBD2 (6 bases). CDR1 and CDR2 from the germline V gene are SEHNR and FQNEAQ (reference sequence). V gave up 3 bases and J gave up 3 bases, with 13 bases separating them. The CDR3 length is 15 residues. The CDR3 sequence is CASSFHGGGTDTQYF. For the CDR3, the DNA is TGTGCCAGCAGCTTCCACGGCGGAGGGACAGATACGCAGTATTTT. The full variable domain, in which reference TRBV7-9 and TRBJ2-3 provide the parts outside the CDR3, is DTGVSQNPRHKITKRGQNVTFRCDPISEHNRLYWYRQTLGQGPEFLTYFQNEAQLEKSRLLSDRFSAERPKGSFSTLEIQRTEQGDSAMYLCASSFHGGGTDTQYFGPGTRLTVL.

Remarks on this clone: The same CDR3 also results from other DNA sequences found in this sample. The chain couples TRBV6-5 to TRBJ1-1; 8 bases are shared with TRBD1. The CDR3 consists of 15 residues. The junction had 3 bases not matched to a gene; V was cut back by 2 bases and J by 1 base. In germline, CDR1 is MNHEY, CDR2 SVGAGI. The CDR3 bases are TGTGCCAGCAGTTACGCAGGACAGGGGAACACTGAAGCTTTCTTT. It codes for CASSYAGQGNTEAFF.